Presented here are 25 T cell receptor beta chains from one specimen sequenced in a study of vaccination effects on CD4 cells after COVID-19. These TCRs' antigens remain unknown. Investigators separated out CD4+ T cells once around nine days of culture had passed. The person had a PCR-confirmed SARS-CoV-2 infection during March to December 2020. Each participant received a vaccine that was either BNT162b2 or mRNA-1273, given as two doses. Produced via immunoSEQ multiplex PCR; TCRdb's table is partial and in-frame only. In the table there are about 46,000 clones, over 60% of which are singletons. Sequencing was performed on CD4+ T cells from PBMCs cultured without peptide, taken after COVID-19 vaccination. Source of these receptors: a human donor who had a prior SARS-CoV-2 infection.

This clone was seen just once. The genes are TRBV6-5 and TRBJ1-6, with D possibly matching TRBD1 (5 bases). Germline V lookup: CDR1 MNHEY, CDR2 SVGAGI. The germline V and J ends were trimmed by 6 bases and 10 bases, with 16 bases remaining between them. CDR3 length equals 14 residues. CDR3 bases: TGTGCCAGCAGCCCCTGGACACGGCAATCACCCCTCCACTTT. Encoded protein: CASSPWTRQSPLHF.

The chain is built from TRBV12-5 and TRBJ2-3, with D perhaps assigned TRBD1 or TRBD2 (5 bases each). This CDR3 has 14 amino acids. V gave up 7 bases and J gave up 1 base, with 12 bases separating them. Germline V CDR1 and CDR2: LGHNT, FRNRAP. The CDR3 DNA sequence: TGTGCTAGTGTTCCACTAGGGGGCACAGATACGCAGTATTTT. Amino acids: CASVPLGGTDTQYF. The full variable domain, rest sourced from reference TRBV12-5 and TRBJ2-3, is DARVTQTPRHKVTEMGQEVTMRCQPILGHNTVFWYRQTMMQGLELLAYFRNRAPLDDSGMPKDRFSAEMPDATLATLKIQPSEPRDSAVYFCASVPLGGTDTQYFGPGTRLTVL.

The chain joins TRBV19 to TRBJ1-1; D is uncertain. This CDR3 is built from 14 residues. V was pared by 3 bases and J by 1 base, with 9 bases between. Germline V gene lookup returns CDR1 LNHDA and CDR2 SQIVND (reference sequence). The CDR3 loop is CASSIVRGNTEAFF. The CDR3 DNA is TGTGCCAGTAGTATCGTTCGAGGGAACACTGAAGCTTTCTTT.

The CDR3: CASSSTDWGEKLFF. DNA for the CDR3: TGCGCCAGCAGCTCGACAGACTGGGGTGAAAAACTGTTTTTT. The chain carries TRBV5-1 and TRBJ1-4; D may be TRBD1 (5 bases). The CDR3 runs to 14 residues. Germline CDR1 reads SGHRS; CDR2 reads YFSETQ. V dropped 3 bases and J dropped 7 bases, with 13 bases sitting between them.

V gene TRBV7-2 combines with J gene TRBJ2-1; D not resolved. The germline gives CDR1 SGHTA, CDR2 FQGNSA. V lost 5 bases and J 16 bases, leaving 24 bases between the germline ends. The CDR3 spans 14 residues. The CDR3 spells CASSPSYKRAEVFF. The CDR3, as DNA: TGTGCCAGCAGCCCCTCCTATAAAAGGGCTGAAGTATTCTTC.

The chain joins TRBV5-4 to TRBJ2-7; the D is unclear. The V gene lost 0 bases and the J gene lost 2 bases, with 6 bases spanning the gap. The V gene's germline CDR1 is SGHNT and CDR2 YYREEE (reference sequence). The CDR3 runs to 13 residues. In DNA, the CDR3 is TGTGCCAGCAGCTTGGACAGTACCTACGAGCAGTACTTC. The encoded protein is CASSLDSTYEQYF.

The rearrangement uses TRBV30 and TRBJ1-2, with TRBD1 as a possible D gene (5 bases). Between the trimmed V and J ends, which lost 2 bases and 3 bases, there was a span of 13 bases. The CDR3 extends over 14 amino acids. Per germline, CDR1 GTSNPN and CDR2 SVGIG (reference sequence). The CDR3 nucleotides are TGTGCCTGGAGTCCAGGGTTGGGGGACTATGGCTACACCTTC. It encodes CAWSPGLGDYGYTF.

The chain links TRBV6-5 to TRBJ1-1; maybe TRBD1 (5 bases). The V gene's germline CDR1 is MNHEY and CDR2 SVGAGI. V was shortened by 6 bases and J by 7 bases, with 18 bases between the two germline ends. The CDR3 is 14 residues long. The CDR3 nucleotides read TGTGCCAGCAGCAATCCTCGGGAGGGGATTGAAGCTTTCTTT. The encoded protein is CASSNPREGIEAFF.

The rearrangement joins TRBV7-2 to TRBJ2-5; D might be TRBD1 (5 bases). V lost 1 base and J 5 bases, leaving 14 bases between the germline ends. CDR3 length: 15 amino acids. Per germline, CDR1 SGHTA and CDR2 FQGNSA. The CDR3 protein is CASSLGSGRFETQYF. The CDR3 region has the DNA TGTGCCAGCAGCTTAGGATCAGGGCGATTTGAGACCCAGTACTTC.

The chain couples TRBV30 to TRBJ2-1; D may be TRBD1 (6 bases). V was shortened by 4 bases and J by 7 bases, with 20 bases between the two germline ends. Germline V lookup: CDR1 GTSNPN, CDR2 SVGIG (reference sequence). This CDR3 comprises 15 residues. CDR3 DNA: TGTGCCTGGACACCGGCACAACTTCAGGGGAATGAGCAGTTCTTC. This codes for CAWTPAQLQGNEQFF.

The J gene is TRBJ2-2, the V gene TRBV9; TRBD1 matches at 7 bases. Germline loops: CDR1 SGDLS, CDR2 YYNGEE. The length of the CDR3 is 16 residues. The J segment lost 1 base and the V segment lost 4 bases, leaving 7 bases of the junction unmatched. The CDR3 coding sequence is TGTGCCAGCAGCCCACTAACAGGGGTGAACACCGGGGAGCTGTTTTTT. Residues: CASSPLTGVNTGELFF.

V and J are TRBV20-1 and TRBJ1-1; D is ambiguous. Germline-derived CDR1 and CDR2 are DFQATT and SNEGSKA (reference sequence). The CDR3 has 11 amino acids. The V gene lost 3 bases and the J gene lost 11 bases, with 13 bases spanning the gap. This chain's CDR3 is CSASAWDRAFF. The CDR3 nucleotides read TGCAGTGCTAGCGCATGGGATCGGGCTTTCTTT.

This chain uses TRBV19 with TRBJ2-1, with 7 bases that match TRBD1. The CDR3 sequence is 16 residues long. Trimming cost V 3 bases and J 5 bases; bases outside gene matches: 10. Per germline, CDR1 LNHDA and CDR2 SQIVND (reference sequence). The CDR3 nucleotides are TGTGCCAGTAGTATTCTAACCGGGACAGCAAACAATGAGCAGTTCTTC. Protein sequence: CASSILTGTANNEQFF.

J is TRBJ2-3 and V is TRBV2; D assignment may be TRBD1 or TRBD2 (5 bases each). Germline loops: CDR1 SNHLY, CDR2 FYNNEI. V was shortened by 4 bases and J by 1 base, with 6 bases between the two germline ends. The CDR3 consists of 13 residues. The CDR3 DNA reads as TGTGCCAGCAGTGGGGACGGCACAGATACGCAGTATTTT. It codes for CASSGDGTDTQYF.

This clone was detected only once. The chain uses TRBV5-1 and TRBJ2-3; D unclear. V was pared by 6 bases and J by 2 bases, with 13 bases between. The CDR3 spans 14 residues. Germline CDR1 is SGHRS and CDR2 is YFSETQ. The CDR3 nucleotides read TGCGCCAGCAATCTTCATGCTTTCACAGATACGCAGTATTTT. Translating it yields CASNLHAFTDTQYF.

The chain carries TRBV6-5 and TRBJ1-2, with 8 bases aligning to TRBD1. Unmatched junction bases numbered 7, after V lost 2 bases and J lost 5 bases. Germline loops: CDR1 MNHEY, CDR2 SVGAGI. This CDR3 region has 15 residues. The CDR3 region is CASSYRGQAGYGYTF. The CDR3 DNA follows: TGTGCCAGCAGTTACCGGGGACAGGCTGGGTATGGCTACACCTTC.

The genes are TRBV28 and TRBJ1-2, with 8 bases that match TRBD1. The junction had 8 bases not matched to a gene; V was cut back by 4 bases and J by 4 bases. Germline assignment: CDR1 MDHEN and CDR2 SYDVKM. This CDR3 comprises 15 residues. The CDR3 sequence: CASSSLGQVPYGYTF. In nucleotides, the CDR3 is TGTGCCAGCAGTTCCCTGGGACAGGTCCCCTATGGCTACACCTTC.

The CDR3 sequence is CASSFVGEQFF. The DNA of the CDR3 is TGTGCCAGCAGTTTTGTCGGTGAGCAGTTCTTC. The chain couples TRBV12-3 or TRBV12-4 to TRBJ2-1; no definite D call. This CDR3 spans 11 amino acids. V lost 3 bases and J lost 9, with 6 bases in between.

The rearrangement links TRBV6-5 to TRBJ1-2, with 10 bases aligning to TRBD1. Germline-derived CDR1 and CDR2 are MNHEY and SVGAGI. The CDR3 loop spans 14 amino acids. The J segment lost 10 bases and the V segment lost 5 bases, leaving 10 bases of the junction unmatched. CDR3 sequence reads: CASSTGTGAAYYTF. CDR3 nucleotide sequence: TGTGCCAGCAGTACCGGGACAGGGGCCGCCTACTACACCTTC.

This clone was observed a few times. The chain uses TRBV7-8 and TRBJ1-1; D is perhaps TRBD1 (5 bases). The germline V gene encodes CDR1 SGHVS and CDR2 FQNEAQ. V dropped 3 bases and J dropped 4 bases, with 12 bases sitting between them. The CDR3 is 14 amino acids. CDR3 in DNA: TGTGCCAGCAGCTTCCAAGGGCAGGGCACTGAAGCTTTCTTT. It specifies CASSFQGQGTEAFF.

The gene calls are TRBV15 and TRBJ2-3; D might be TRBD1 or TRBD2, each matching 5 bases. Germline CDR1 LNHNV, CDR2 YYDKDF (reference sequence). Trimming took 1 base from V and 7 from J, leaving 12 bases between them. The CDR3 covers 14 residues. The CDR3 spells CATSRARDRHTQYF. In DNA, the CDR3 is TGTGCCACCAGCAGAGCCCGGGACCGGCATACGCAGTATTTT.

This clone was seen more than once but under ten times. The rearrangement uses TRBV4-1 and TRBJ1-1; D is unclear. Trimming left V 0 bases short and J 5 bases short, with 10 bases between. The CDR3 has 14 residues. Germline CDR1 is MGHRA and CDR2 is YSYEKL. The CDR3 DNA follows: TGCGCCAGCAGCCAAGATCGAGGGCTTACTGAAGCTTTCTTT. Translated: CASSQDRGLTEAFF.

The rearrangement joins TRBV5-1 to TRBJ2-7; 9 bases are shared with TRBD1. The CDR3 consists of 15 residues. V was pared by 0 bases and J by 7 bases, with 8 bases of the junction left unmatched. CDR1 is SGHRS, CDR2 YFSETQ, per germline. The CDR3 nucleotides are TGCGCCAGCAGCTTGGTCTCACAGGGGGCGGAAGAGCAGTACTTC. It is translated as CASSLVSQGAEEQYF.

This rearrangement joins TRBV5-1 to TRBJ2-1; TRBD1 might be the D (5 bases). V was cut by 4 bases and J by 0 bases, with 11 bases left in between. The CDR3 has 15 amino acids. Germline lookup yields CDR1 SGHRS and CDR2 YFSETQ. The CDR3, as DNA: TGCGCCAGCAGCCCTCAGGGAAGCTCCTACAATGAGCAGTTCTTC. Its translation: CASSPQGSSYNEQFF. The whole variable domain, filled in from reference TRBV5-1 and TRBJ2-1, reads KAGVTQTPRYLIKTRGQQVTLSCSPISGHRSVSWYQQTPGQGLQFLFEYFSETQRNKGNFPGRFSGRQFSNSRSEMNVSTLELGDSALYLCASSPQGSSYNEQFFGPGTRLTVL.

The rearrangement joins TRBV6-1 to TRBJ2-1; a possible D gene is TRBD2 (5 bases). V lost 0 bases and J 5 bases, leaving 11 bases between the germline ends. CDR3 length: 15 residues. Per the germline V gene, CDR1 is MNHNS and CDR2 is SASEGT. CDR3 in DNA: TGTGCCAGCAGTGAAGCTAGCGCGGGTCACAATGAGCAGTTCTTC. Translated, it gives CASSEASAGHNEQFF.